The T cell receptor (beta chain) described here comes from a study of T cells in Graves' hyperthyroidism and ophthalmopathy. Regarding the study as a whole: Ophthalmopathy was identified by the model a median around 6.9 months ahead of onset. Most expanded thyroid clonotypes above 0.001 recurred in blood.

The study excluded patients with uncontrolled infection, other autoimmune disease, pregnancy or lactation. As for this clonotype: Antigen specificity is unknown.

CDR3 length: 16 residues. Germline loops: CDR1 SGDLS, CDR2 YYNGEE. V was clipped by 4 bases and J by 5 bases; unmatched bases: 9. The investigators amplified TCR beta CDR3 regions from RNA transcripts. The HTBI set primed first-round TCR CDR3 RT-PCR. Each CDR3 protein gets one entry after TCRdb re-called the multiplex PCR reads with MiXCR. The sample lists around 620,000 distinct CDR3 sequences; 46% were seen once. This clonotype originated in an adult woman with Graves' disease, either hyperthyroidism or ophthalmopathy (not recorded which). The rearrangement links TRBV9 to TRBJ2-6; TRBD2 aligns across 7 bases. The sequenced sample consisted of peripheral blood or thyroid tissue (not recorded which). For the CDR3, the DNA is TGTGCCAGCAGCCCCCACCGGGGGACTAGGGCCAACGTCCTGACTTTC. It encodes CASSPHRGTRANVLTF.